This entry lists 20 T cell receptor beta chains sequenced from one sample in a study of T cells after posttransplantation cyclophosphamide. Here immunoSEQ multiplex PCR was the method, and the copy in TCRdb shows in-frame clones only, minus some. The sample has approximately 17,000 clones; roughly 92% are singletons. The naive gate required viable CD3+CD4+ or CD3+CD8+ cells with CCR7+CD45RA+CD45RO-CD95-CD27+CD28+ phenotype. The sequenced material came from naive CD4+ T cells sorted from blood. The origin of the receptors is a woman between 50 and 59 years old in good health and a related stem cell transplant donor.

The chain couples TRBV27 to TRBJ2-3; 7 nucleotides line up with TRBD1. The germline V gene has CDR1 MNHEY and CDR2 SMNVEV (reference sequence). The CDR3 extends over 13 amino acids. V dropped 4 bases and J dropped 13; count of bases not matched to a gene: 11. CDR3 DNA: TGTGCCAGCAGTTCCGTAAAGGGGGCCCTGGAGTATTTT. Protein sequence: CASSSVKGALEYF.

CDR3 sequence (DNA): TGTGCCAGCTCACCCCCGCTACCTAGCGGGAGGGCCCATGAGCAGTTCTTC. Protein sequence: CASSPPLPSGRAHEQFF. The V gene is TRBV18, the J gene TRBJ2-1, with 12 bases matching TRBD2. Germline CDR1 is KGHSH and CDR2 is LQKENI. There are 17 residues in the CDR3. With 3 bases clipped from V and 8 bases from J, the junction kept 11 bases outside the gene matches.

The rearrangement links TRBV27 to TRBJ1-5; TRBD1 matches 10 bases. The V and J ends lost 4 bases and 7 bases, in that order; junction bases with no gene match: 1. From germline, CDR1 is MNHEY and CDR2 SMNVEV (reference sequence). This CDR3 is built from 13 residues. CDR3 amino acids: CASSWDRGQPQHF. The CDR3 nucleotides read TGTGCCAGCAGTTGGGACAGGGGCCAGCCCCAGCATTTT.

The rearrangement links TRBV5-1 to TRBJ2-7, with a possible D match to TRBD1 (6 bases). The germline V gene has CDR1 SGHRS and CDR2 YFSETQ. With 0 bases removed from V and 0 bases from J, the gap between germline ends came to 19 bases. CDR3 length: 18 amino acids. As DNA, the CDR3 is TGCGCCAGCAGCTTGGTAGTGGGGTCCGGACAGCTCTCCTACGAGCAGTACTTC. It translates to CASSLVVGSGQLSYEQYF.

This clone was counted once. The genes are TRBV30 and TRBJ1-1; no definite D call. The CDR3 loop spans 14 amino acids. Germline values: CDR1 GTSNPN, CDR2 SVGIG (reference sequence). V gave up 7 bases and J gave up 4 bases, with 19 bases separating them. CDR3 in amino acids: CALRGAGRATEAFF. CDR3 in DNA: TGTGCCTTGCGGGGAGCGGGTCGAGCCACTGAAGCTTTCTTT.

This sequence joins TRBV28 and TRBJ1-1; D ambiguous. CDR3 length: 15 residues. V was clipped by 5 bases and J by 2 bases, with 15 bases between them. In germline, CDR1 is MDHEN, CDR2 SYDVKM. CDR3 DNA: TGTGCCAGCAGTCCCCTTCTAGATAGTAACACTGAAGCTTTCTTT. This gives the protein CASSPLLDSNTEAFF.

The V gene is TRBV4-2, the J gene TRBJ2-1; a weak D match, TRBD2 (6 bases). The germline CDR1 and CDR2 sequences are LGHNA and YNFKEQ. This CDR3 spans 14 amino acids. V was shortened by 3 bases and J by 8 bases, with 14 bases between the two germline ends. This CDR3 is CASSHPLERDEQFF. CDR3 DNA sequence: TGTGCCAGCAGCCATCCCCTCGAGCGGGATGAGCAGTTCTTC.

This rearrangement joins TRBV5-1 to TRBJ2-4, with 9 bases lining up with TRBD1. There are 15 residues in the CDR3. V gave up 4 bases and J gave up 3 bases; unmatched junction bases: 5. In germline, CDR1 is SGHRS, CDR2 YFSETQ. CDR3 DNA sequence: TGCGCCAGCAGCCTAGGGGACAGGGTCAAAAACATTCAGTACTTC. Translation gives CASSLGDRVKNIQYF.

The chain recombines TRBV18 with TRBJ2-3, with 7 bases identical to TRBD1. CDR1 is KGHSH, CDR2 LQKENI, per germline. J lost 4 bases, V lost 8 bases, and 9 bases had no gene match. The CDR3 has 14 amino acids. CDR3 nucleotides: TGTGCCAGCCCGGACAGGCTCCCCGCAGATACGCAGTATTTT. This codes for CASPDRLPADTQYF.

The chain joins TRBV14 to TRBJ2-2; tentatively, D is TRBD2 (6 bases). V was trimmed by 4 bases and J by 6 bases, leaving 9 bases between them. CDR1 and CDR2 (germline): SGHDN, FVKESK. This CDR3 is 13 amino acids long. The CDR3 region is CASSLTSPGELFF. DNA for the CDR3: TGTGCCAGCAGCCTTACTAGCCCCGGGGAGCTGTTTTTT.

The chain is built from TRBV2 and TRBJ1-2, with a weak D call TRBD1 (5 bases). Germline assignment: CDR1 SNHLY and CDR2 FYNNEI. The CDR3 is made up of 13 amino acids. Trimming stripped 7 bases from V and 6 bases from J, with 15 bases between. The chain's CDR3 is CASTIQEGDGYTF. For the CDR3, the DNA is TGTGCCAGCACTATACAGGAGGGTGATGGCTACACCTTC.

This clone was observed a few times. The chain is built from TRBV10-3 and TRBJ2-7; D call uncertain. Germline-derived CDR1 and CDR2 are ENHRY and SYGVKD. Trimming cost V 3 bases and J 0 bases, with 6 bases left between them. CDR3 length: 13 amino acids. Here the CDR3 reads CAISDEVSYEQYF. The CDR3 coding sequence is TGTGCCATCAGTGATGAGGTCTCCTACGAGCAGTACTTC.

The chain joins TRBV7-9 to TRBJ1-1; 11 bases match TRBD1. Looked up from germline, CDR1 is SEHNR and CDR2 is FQNEAQ (reference sequence). Unmatched junction bases numbered 10, after V lost 7 bases and J lost 6 bases. There are 15 residues in the CDR3. The CDR3 spells CASNARGTGGAEAFF. The CDR3 bases are TGTGCCAGCAACGCGAGGGGGACAGGGGGGGCTGAAGCTTTCTTT.

The rearrangement joins TRBV6-4 to TRBJ1-5, with D tentatively TRBD1 (5 bases). The V and J ends lost 4 bases and 7 bases respectively, with 14 bases between them. Germline CDR1 and CDR2: MRHNA and SNTAGT. The CDR3 is 14 amino acids. The CDR3 here is CASSVEMGGQPQHF. CDR3 coding DNA: TGTGCCAGCAGTGTAGAAATGGGGGGACAGCCCCAGCATTTT.

The chain couples TRBV15 to TRBJ1-3, with 7 positions matching TRBD1. The trim removed 3 bases at V and 0 bases at J, leaving 11 bases unmatched. The CDR3 spans 18 residues. Per germline, CDR1 LNHNV and CDR2 YYDKDF (reference sequence). The CDR3 here is CATSRDPTGRGSGNTIYF. For the CDR3, the DNA is TGTGCCACCAGCAGGGATCCGACAGGGCGCGGCTCTGGAAACACCATATATTTT.

The chain joins TRBV5-1 to TRBJ2-3; 9 bases map to TRBD2. After removal of 1 base from V and 4 bases from J, the junction contained 7 bases not matched to a gene. Germline V CDR1 and CDR2: SGHRS, YFSETQ. This CDR3 contains 16 residues. CDR3 in DNA: TGCGCCAGCAGCTTGCGGCGGGAGGGGGGGTCAGATACGCAGTATTTT. This codes for CASSLRREGGSDTQYF.

This clone was seen just once. The V call is TRBV7-2, the J call TRBJ1-2; tentative D call: TRBD1 (6 bases). From germline, CDR1 is SGHTA and CDR2 FQGNSA. V was cut by 3 bases and J by 4 bases, with 12 bases left in between. CDR3 length: 14 residues. CDR3 amino acids: CASSFGGHSYGYTF. CDR3 coding DNA: TGTGCCAGCAGCTTTGGGGGCCATAGCTATGGCTACACCTTC. Variable domain in full (rest from reference TRBV7-2 and TRBJ1-2): GAGVSQSPSNKVTEKGKDVELRCDPISGHTALYWYRQSLGQGLEFLIYFQGNSAPDKSGLPSDRFSAERTGGSVSTLTIQRTQQEDSAVYLCASSFGGHSYGYTFGSGTRLTVV.

The gene calls are TRBV9 and TRBJ2-3, with 11 bases fitting TRBD2. The CDR3 has 18 amino acids. V lost 4 bases to trimming and J lost 5 bases; unmatched junction nucleotides: 15. Germline V CDR1 and CDR2: SGDLS, YYNGEE. The CDR3 loop is CASSFGLAGTASGDTQYF. CDR3 nucleotide sequence: TGTGCCAGCAGCTTCGGACTAGCGGGTACGGCTTCGGGAGATACGCAGTATTTT.

The chain joins TRBV27 to TRBJ1-1; D is ambiguous. Germline V gene lookup returns CDR1 MNHEY and CDR2 SMNVEV (reference sequence). The CDR3 is made up of 15 amino acids. The V end was cut by 8 bases, the J end by 1 base, with 17 bases between. The DNA for the CDR3 is TGTGCCAGCGGTTCGCGGGTCTATGGGAACACTGAAGCTTTCTTT. Translating it yields CASGSRVYGNTEAFF.

V gene TRBV29-1 combines with J gene TRBJ1-1; 8 bases match TRBD1. The V segment lost 6 bases and the J segment 4 bases; nucleotides outside the gene matches: 4. This CDR3 has 12 residues. Germline CDR1 and CDR2: SQVTM and ANQGSEA. The CDR3 DNA sequence: TGCAGCGTCCAGGGGGCCTTCACTGAAGCTTTCTTT. It codes for CSVQGAFTEAFF.